These 32 T cell receptor beta chains came from one sample sequenced in a study of blood T cell repertoires in COVID-19 (dated by TCRdb to about 2020). Library construction relied on the immunoSEQ multiplex PCR assay. The clones in this table, taken by TCRdb from immuneACCESS, are in-frame only. Not every clone is retained; where verified, under half of the shortfall comes from an unresolved V gene, and the cause of the rest is unknown. The sample table shows about 300,000 clones, and around 88% are seen once. Around 1.5% of the sample belongs to the ten largest clones. The specimen sequenced was peripheral blood. These receptors originate from a woman aged 45 to 65 with acute or convalescent COVID-19.

J is TRBJ2-5 and V is TRBV2, with 9 bases identical to TRBD1. CDR1 is SNHLY and CDR2 is FYNNEI in the germline V gene. The CDR3 contains 13 residues. Trimming took 6 bases from V and 5 from J; bases not matched to a gene: 4. The CDR3 DNA reads as TGTGCCAGCAGACAGGGGGCTGCGGAGACCCAGTACTTC. Translating gives CASRQGAAETQYF.

This chain uses TRBV6-2 or TRBV6-3 with TRBJ2-5, with D perhaps TRBD1 (5 bases). Germline lookup yields CDR1 MNHEY and CDR2 SVGEGT. Trimming pared 5 bases from V and 5 bases from J, leaving 27 bases between. The CDR3 is 18 amino acids. CDR3 in DNA: TGTGCCAGCAGTAACGCGGCTCGGCCCAGACCATGGGGCGAGACCCAGTACTTC. Protein: CASSNAARPRPWGETQYF.

The CDR3 nucleotides are TGTGCCAGCTCACCATTAGGCAGGGGTGATGAAAAACTGTTTTTT. This gives the protein CASSPLGRGDEKLFF. The J gene is TRBJ1-4, the V gene TRBV18, with TRBD1 as a possible D gene (6 bases). CDR1 is KGHSH and CDR2 is LQKENI in the germline V gene. The V and J ends lost 2 bases and 6 bases respectively, with 13 bases between them. This CDR3 spans 15 amino acids.

This chain links TRBV28 with TRBJ2-5, with D tentatively TRBD2 (5 bases). Trimming took off 3 bases at V and 2 bases at J, with 7 bases between the two ends. The CDR3 loop spans 13 amino acids. CDR1 is MDHEN and CDR2 is SYDVKM in the germline V gene. The CDR3 DNA reads TGTGCCAGCAGTTTGCCGGGACAAGAGACCCAGTACTTC. Translating gives CASSLPGQETQYF.

The chain carries TRBV24-1 and TRBJ1-5, with 8 bases aligning to TRBD1. Germline-derived CDR1 and CDR2 are KGHDR and SFDVKD. This CDR3 region has 16 residues. V trimming: 2 bases; J trimming: 3 bases; junction bases outside the gene matches: 5. The CDR3 sequence is CATSDSRTGINQPQHF. The CDR3 nucleotides are TGTGCCACCAGTGATTCGAGGACAGGGATCAATCAGCCCCAGCATTTT.

This chain links TRBV9 with TRBJ1-1; 12 bases are shared with TRBD1. Germline CDR1 is SGDLS and CDR2 is YYNGEE. The CDR3 runs to 21 residues. V lost 0 bases to trimming and J lost 4 bases; unmatched junction nucleotides: 19. The CDR3 sequence: CASSVVAHRGTGGGFGTEAFF. CDR3 nucleotide sequence: TGTGCCAGCAGCGTAGTGGCCCACCGGGGGACAGGGGGCGGTTTTGGCACTGAAGCTTTCTTT.

This chain connects TRBV6-1 to TRBJ2-7; the D is unclear. Trimming cost V 2 bases and J 0 bases, with 8 bases left between them. Germline V gene sequence: CDR1 MNHNS, CDR2 SASEGT. CDR3 length equals 14 residues. CDR3 bases: TGTGCCAGCAGTGAATTAACTGGCTCCTACGAGCAGTACTTC. This gives the protein CASSELTGSYEQYF.

The chain joins TRBV7-2 to TRBJ2-3; 13 nucleotides match TRBD2. The CDR3 extends over 17 amino acids. V trimming: 5 bases; J trimming: 2 bases; junction bases outside the gene matches: 7. The germline V gene has CDR1 SGHTA and CDR2 FQGNSA. CDR3: CASSRGLAGRYTDTQYF. For the CDR3, the DNA is TGTGCCAGCAGCCGGGGACTAGCGGGACGATACACAGATACGCAGTATTTT.

CDR3 bases: TGTGCCTGGAGTTGGAGGGGTAGTCATGGCTACACCTTC. It is translated as CAWSWRGSHGYTF. V gene TRBV30 combines with J gene TRBJ1-2, with D possibly TRBD1 on 5 matching bases. CDR1 is GTSNPN, CDR2 SVGIG, per germline (reference sequence). V was shortened by 2 bases and J by 6 bases, with 13 bases between the two germline ends. This CDR3 comprises 13 residues.

The chain uses TRBV27 and TRBJ1-1; TRBD1 is a possible D gene (5 bases). This CDR3 contains 14 residues. The ends were cut back, 0 bases at V and 7 bases at J, with 12 bases in the middle. Looked up from germline, CDR1 is MNHEY and CDR2 is SMNVEV (reference sequence). The CDR3 DNA is TGTGCCAGCAGTTTATCGATCGGGGGGTATGAAGCTTTCTTT. This sequence encodes CASSLSIGGYEAFF.

The chain has TRBV16 and TRBJ2-1, with TRBD1 identical over 10 bases. Per germline, CDR1 KGHSY and CDR2 FQNENV. Trimming at V came to 4 bases and at J to 4 bases, leaving 13 bases not matched to a gene. This CDR3 is 18 amino acids long. This CDR3 reads CASSPLGQGRSGYNEQFF. For the CDR3, the DNA is TGTGCCAGCAGCCCCCTGGGACAGGGGCGTTCGGGGTACAATGAGCAGTTCTTC.

CDR3 in DNA: TGTGCCAGCAGTTTTGGCCAGGGGGGTTACGAGCAGTACTTC. Translation gives CASSFGQGGYEQYF. This chain connects TRBV27 to TRBJ2-7; D may be TRBD1 (7 bases). CDR1 is MNHEY, CDR2 SMNVEV, per germline (reference sequence). The V end was cut by 3 bases, the J end by 4 bases, with 13 bases between. The CDR3 length is 14 residues.

This clone was observed a single time. The rearrangement joins TRBV19 to TRBJ1-2; TRBD1 agrees at 9 bases. This CDR3 is built from 14 residues. With 5 bases clipped from V and 8 bases from J, the junction kept 9 bases outside the gene matches. From germline, CDR1 is LNHDA and CDR2 SQIVND (reference sequence). The CDR3 DNA reads TGTGCCAGTAGTCCCGGGACAGGGTCGTACGGCTACACCTTC. Translated, it gives CASSPGTGSYGYTF.

This clone was picked up a small number of times. The J gene is TRBJ1-2, the V gene TRBV5-1; 7 nucleotides line up with TRBD1. J gave up 1 base and V 4 bases, and 4 bases lay outside the gene matches. Germline loops: CDR1 SGHRS, CDR2 YFSETQ. This CDR3 region has 14 residues. CDR3 nucleotide sequence: TGCGCCAGCAGCCAGGACAGGTTTAACTATGGCTACACCTTC. Its protein is CASSQDRFNYGYTF. Complete variable domain (other parts from reference TRBV5-1 and TRBJ1-2): KAGVTQTPRYLIKTRGQQVTLSCSPISGHRSVSWYQQTPGQGLQFLFEYFSETQRNKGNFPGRFSGRQFSNSRSEMNVSTLELGDSALYLCASSQDRFNYGYTFGSGTRLTVV.

This clone was seen a few times. V and J are TRBV10-3 and TRBJ2-1; 13 bases map to TRBD2. The CDR3 sequence is 15 residues long. CDR1 and CDR2 (germline): ENHRY, SYGVKD. V was clipped by 5 bases and J by 6 bases; unmatched bases: 4. CDR3 DNA: TGTGCCATCAGTCCGGGACTAGCGGGGTCCAATGAGCAGTTCTTC. Protein: CAISPGLAGSNEQFF.

The table lists this clone with a few counts. The J gene is TRBJ2-7, the V gene TRBV10-3; 7 nucleotides match TRBD1. The CDR3 has 15 amino acids. Germline lookup yields CDR1 ENHRY and CDR2 SYGVKD. V lost 0 bases to trimming and J lost 2 bases; unmatched junction nucleotides: 4. In DNA, the CDR3 is TGTGCCATCAGTGAGTCGAAGGGGACAGCCTACGAGCAGTACTTC. It encodes CAISESKGTAYEQYF.

This sequence joins TRBV28 and TRBJ1-4; unclear D gene. CDR3 length: 16 amino acids. Looked up from germline, CDR1 is MDHEN and CDR2 is SYDVKM. V was cut by 8 bases and J by 8 bases, with 24 bases left in between. This chain's CDR3 is CASGSPAGEVREKLFF. CDR3 DNA: TGTGCCAGCGGCTCTCCCGCTGGGGAGGTTCGAGAAAAACTGTTTTTT.

The chain is built from TRBV18 and TRBJ2-7; 14 positions match TRBD2. This CDR3 is built from 16 residues. Germline-derived CDR1 and CDR2 are KGHSH and LQKENI. The trim removed 5 bases at V and 0 bases at J, leaving 3 bases unmatched. The DNA of the CDR3 is TGTGCCAGCTCAGGGACTAGCGGGGGCAGCTCCTACGAGCAGTACTTC. Translated, it gives CASSGTSGGSSYEQYF.

The chain has TRBV5-4 and TRBJ2-1; 8 nucleotides agree with TRBD2. The CDR3 contains 15 residues. Germline V gene lookup returns CDR1 SGHNT and CDR2 YYREEE (reference sequence). V was pared by 2 bases and J by 8 bases, with 9 bases of the junction left unmatched. The CDR3 coding sequence is TGTGCCAGCAGCTTAAAAGCGGGGGCTTCCTATGAGCAGTTCTTC. It codes for CASSLKAGASYEQFF.

This chain joins TRBV7-2 and TRBJ1-2; possibly TRBD1 for D (5 bases). The CDR3 totals 13 residues. The V gene's germline CDR1 is SGHTA and CDR2 FQGNSA. V lost 3 bases and J lost 8, with 13 bases in between. The CDR3 sequence: CASSFRVFKGYTF. Here the CDR3 DNA reads TGTGCCAGCAGCTTCAGGGTGTTTAAGGGCTACACCTTC. The variable domain in full, with the rest retrieved from reference TRBV7-2 and TRBJ1-2, is GAGVSQSPSNKVTEKGKDVELRCDPISGHTALYWYRQSLGQGLEFLIYFQGNSAPDKSGLPSDRFSAERTGGSVSTLTIQRTQQEDSAVYLCASSFRVFKGYTFGSGTRLTVV.

The chain joins TRBV28 to TRBJ1-6, with 7 positions matching TRBD1. Germline values: CDR1 MDHEN, CDR2 SYDVKM. Unmatched junction bases numbered 7, after V lost 5 bases and J lost 9 bases. This CDR3 has 14 amino acids. The CDR3: CASSRDRVLSPLHF. CDR3 nucleotide sequence: TGTGCCAGCAGTCGCGACAGGGTACTTTCACCCCTCCACTTT.

V usage is TRBV7-9 and J usage is TRBJ1-1; 10 nucleotides align to TRBD1. CDR1 is SEHNR and CDR2 is FQNEAQ in the germline V gene (reference sequence). V trimming: 3 bases; J trimming: 2 bases; junction bases outside the gene matches: 6. The CDR3 runs 16 residues. The CDR3 protein is CASSLGTGVLNTEAFF. The CDR3 DNA follows: TGTGCCAGCAGCTTGGGGACAGGGGTGCTTAACACTGAAGCTTTCTTT.

The V and J genes are TRBV2 and TRBJ2-2; 8 nucleotides match TRBD2. The CDR3 is 13 residues long. The V segment lost 8 bases and the J segment 4 bases; nucleotides outside the gene matches: 3. Germline V gene lookup returns CDR1 SNHLY and CDR2 FYNNEI. CDR3: CASREGPTGELFF. Written as DNA, the CDR3 is TGTGCCAGCCGGGAGGGCCCCACCGGGGAGCTGTTTTTT.

The V call is TRBV6-5, the J call TRBJ1-4; no clear D. The ends were cut back, 0 bases at V and 7 bases at J, with 9 bases in the middle. Germline V gene sequence: CDR1 MNHEY, CDR2 SVGAGI. The CDR3 runs 14 residues. DNA for the CDR3: TGTGCCAGCAGTTACTCGAGTCTCCCTGAAAAACTGTTTTTT. It is translated as CASSYSSLPEKLFF.

The chain recombines TRBV28 with TRBJ1-1; D possibly corresponds to TRBD1 (6 bases). The CDR3 length is 15 residues. Germline V CDR1 and CDR2: MDHEN, SYDVKM. V was clipped by 6 bases and J by 1 base, with 15 bases between them. In nucleotides, the CDR3 is TGTGCCAGCAGCTCCAGGGGCGGCTGGAACACTGAAGCTTTCTTT. Its protein is CASSSRGGWNTEAFF.

The chain employs TRBV27 and TRBJ2-1; weak D call: TRBD1 (7 bases). The CDR3 covers 17 residues. Germline-derived CDR1 and CDR2 are MNHEY and SMNVEV (reference sequence). Trimming took off 3 bases at V and 6 bases at J, with 21 bases between the two ends. CDR3 amino acids: CASSFQGGVSVLNEQFF. The CDR3 nucleotides are TGTGCCAGCAGTTTTCAGGGGGGAGTCTCGGTTCTCAATGAGCAGTTCTTC.

This chain connects TRBV6-5 to TRBJ1-3, with D possibly matching TRBD1 (6 bases). CDR1 and CDR2 from the germline V gene are MNHEY and SVGAGI. The CDR3 runs to 15 residues. The ends were cut back, 2 bases at V and 4 bases at J, with 12 bases in the middle. CDR3 nucleotides: TGTGCCAGCAGTTACCGGGGACATTACGGAAACACCATATATTTT. Translation gives CASSYRGHYGNTIYF.

The chain is built from TRBV5-1 and TRBJ2-1; 7 bases align to TRBD2. This CDR3 has 15 residues. With V trimmed by 1 base and J by 5 bases, 6 bases remained unmatched. Looked up from germline, CDR1 is SGHRS and CDR2 is YFSETQ. CDR3 nucleotide sequence: TGCGCCAGCAGCTTGTTTCGGGGAGGGGACAATGAGCAGTTCTTC. This gives the protein CASSLFRGGDNEQFF.

This clone was seen more than once but under ten times. The chain combines TRBV14 with TRBJ1-2; D is undetermined. The CDR3 has 15 residues. V lost 0 bases and J 4 bases, leaving 12 bases between the germline ends. CDR1 is SGHDN and CDR2 is FVKESK in the germline V gene. Written as DNA, the CDR3 is TGTGCCAGCAGCCAAGAGGGGAGCGTGCGCTATGGCTACACCTTC. Its protein product is CASSQEGSVRYGYTF.

The V call is TRBV6-5, the J call TRBJ2-3, with D maybe TRBD1 (5 bases). The CDR3 sequence is 15 residues long. Trimming pared 1 base from V and 4 bases from J, leaving 12 bases between. The germline V gene encodes CDR1 MNHEY and CDR2 SVGAGI. The CDR3 protein is CASSYLAVGADTQYF. Written as DNA, the CDR3 is TGTGCCAGCAGTTACTTGGCGGTAGGGGCAGATACGCAGTATTTT.

The chain combines TRBV24-1 with TRBJ2-7; maybe TRBD2 (5 bases). This CDR3 region has 12 residues. Trimming removed 4 bases at V and 3 bases at J, with 6 bases between. Germline assignment: CDR1 KGHDR and CDR2 SFDVKD. The CDR3 reads CATSDGNYEQYF. The CDR3 nucleotides read TGTGCCACCAGTGACGGGAACTACGAGCAGTACTTC.

This chain links TRBV7-3 with TRBJ2-1; D perhaps matches TRBD2 (5 bases). The CDR3 spans 11 residues. Germline CDR1 is SGHTA and CDR2 is FQGTGA. Between the trimmed V and J ends, which lost 4 bases and 9 bases, there was a span of 7 bases. DNA for the CDR3: TGTGCCAGCAGCTCCGGAGGTGAGCAGTTCTTC. It codes for CASSSGGEQFF.